A selection of T cell receptor beta chains follows, all from one sample in a study of control samples from healthy donors and cancer patients. Produced via immunoSEQ multiplex PCR; TCRdb's table is partial and in-frame only. This sample has around 180,000 clones, with about nine tenths found just once. The specimen was blood. These receptors were taken from a woman aged 40 to 50 in good health. Each CDR3 is given with its conserved first and last residue. A D gene is named only where the DNA matches it firmly. Clone size, where shown, is once, few, many, or a class for clones that have expanded.

d_call: NA; j_call: TRBJ2-5; v_call: TRBV19; clone_size: few; cdr3_aa: CASSPGGGTETQYF; cdr3_nt: TGTGCCAGTAGTCCAGGAGGGGGCACGGAGACCCAGTACTTC
d_call: NA; j_call: TRBJ2-7; v_call: TRBV15; clone_size: few; cdr3_aa: CATSRDRGASEQYF; cdr3_nt: TGTGCCACCAGCAGAGATCGGGGTGCCAGCGAGCAGTACTTC
d_call: NA; j_call: TRBJ2-5; v_call: TRBV10-3; clone_size: NA; cdr3_aa: CAITAGPGAWETQYF; cdr3_nt: TGTGCCATCACCGCAGGTCCGGGGGCTTGGGAGACCCAGTACTTC
d_call: NA; j_call: TRBJ2-3; v_call: TRBV11-2; clone_size: NA; cdr3_aa: CASSPRMSGFTDTQYF; cdr3_nt: TGTGCCAGCAGCCCAAGAATGAGCGGGTTCACAGATACGCAGTATTTT
d_call: TRBD1; j_call: TRBJ1-6; v_call: TRBV11-2; clone_size: NA; cdr3_aa: CASSLAGGGSPLHF; cdr3_nt: TGTGCCAGCAGCTTAGCAGGGGGCGGTTCACCCCTCCACTTT
d_call: NA; j_call: TRBJ2-2; v_call: TRBV9; clone_size: NA; cdr3_aa: CASSTYQGFGGELFF; cdr3_nt: TGTGCCAGCAGCACTTACCAGGGGTTCGGAGGGGAGCTGTTTTTT
d_call: TRBD1; j_call: TRBJ1-6; v_call: TRBV7-3; clone_size: NA; cdr3_aa: CASSLNPPGTGDSPLHF; cdr3_nt: TGTGCCAGCAGCTTAAATCCCCCCGGGACAGGGGACTCACCCCTCCACTTT
d_call: NA; j_call: TRBJ1-5; v_call: TRBV19; clone_size: NA; cdr3_aa: CASSMGGLGNNQPQHF; cdr3_nt: TGTGCCAGTAGTATGGGAGGGTTGGGGAACAATCAGCCCCAGCATTTT
d_call: TRBD1; j_call: TRBJ2-1; v_call: TRBV25-1; clone_size: NA; cdr3_aa: CASSAMGQGAYNEQFF; cdr3_nt: TGTGCCAGCAGTGCCATGGGACAGGGGGCCTACAATGAGCAGTTCTTC
d_call: NA; j_call: TRBJ1-1; v_call: TRBV28; clone_size: NA; cdr3_aa: CASSQAGTLSTEAFF; cdr3_nt: TGTGCCAGCAGTCAAGCCGGGACCCTCAGCACTGAAGCTTTCTTT
d_call: NA; j_call: TRBJ1-5; v_call: TRBV2; clone_size: once; cdr3_aa: CASTKGGGYSNQPQHF; cdr3_nt: TGTGCCAGCACCAAAGGGGGGGGATATAGCAATCAGCCCCAGCATTTT
d_call: NA; j_call: TRBJ1-1; v_call: TRBV7-9; clone_size: NA; cdr3_aa: CASSYRTANTEAFF; cdr3_nt: TGTGCCAGCAGTTACCGGACGGCGAACACTGAAGCTTTCTTT
d_call: NA; j_call: TRBJ1-2; v_call: TRBV5-1; clone_size: NA; cdr3_aa: CASSQNPGATGYGYTF; cdr3_nt: TGCGCCAGCAGCCAAAACCCCGGGGCCACGGGCTATGGCTACACCTTC
d_call: TRBD2; j_call: TRBJ2-3; v_call: TRBV4-2; clone_size: NA; cdr3_aa: CASSQDDGLVGEYF; cdr3_nt: TGTGCCAGCAGCCAAGACGACGGACTAGTGGGAGAGTATTTT
d_call: NA; j_call: TRBJ1-1; v_call: TRBV5-6; clone_size: NA; cdr3_aa: CASSLSAGGNRAFF; cdr3_nt: TGTGCCAGCAGCTTATCGGCTGGGGGGAATCGGGCTTTCTTT
d_call: TRBD1; j_call: TRBJ1-1; v_call: TRBV3-1/TRBV3-2; clone_size: once; cdr3_aa: CASSWRRQGDTEAFF; cdr3_nt: TGTGCCAGCAGCTGGAGACGACAGGGCGACACTGAAGCTTTCTTT
d_call: NA; j_call: TRBJ1-1; v_call: TRBV3-1/TRBV3-2; clone_size: NA; cdr3_aa: CASSLNPENTEAFF; cdr3_nt: TGTGCCAGCAGCCTAAATCCGGAGAACACTGAAGCTTTCTTT
d_call: TRBD1; j_call: TRBJ1-4; v_call: TRBV7-2; clone_size: NA; cdr3_aa: CASSVTGEEKLFF; cdr3_nt: TGTGCCAGCAGCGTGACAGGGGAGGAAAAACTGTTTTTT
d_call: TRBD1; j_call: TRBJ2-7; v_call: TRBV12-3/TRBV12-4; clone_size: NA; cdr3_aa: CASSLGQANEQYF; cdr3_nt: TGTGCCAGCAGCTTAGGACAGGCGAACGAGCAGTACTTC
d_call: NA; j_call: TRBJ2-6; v_call: TRBV2; clone_size: NA; cdr3_aa: CASETGSGANVLTF; cdr3_nt: TGTGCCAGTGAAACAGGGTCTGGGGCCAACGTCCTGACTTTC
d_call: NA; j_call: TRBJ1-2; v_call: TRBV6-1; clone_size: NA; cdr3_aa: CASSEEAGRYFGYTF; cdr3_nt: TGTGCCAGCAGTGAAGAGGCGGGACGGTATTTTGGCTACACCTTC
d_call: NA; j_call: TRBJ1-1; v_call: TRBV7-9; clone_size: NA; cdr3_aa: CASSLALRGEATEAFF; cdr3_nt: TGTGCCAGCAGCTTGGCCCTAAGGGGGGAGGCCACTGAAGCTTTCTTT
d_call: TRBD2; j_call: TRBJ2-2; v_call: TRBV9; clone_size: once; cdr3_aa: CASSLRRLAGGNTGELFF; cdr3_nt: TGTGCCAGCAGCCTACGGAGACTAGCGGGGGGGAACACCGGGGAGCTGTTTTTT
d_call: TRBD1; j_call: TRBJ2-2; v_call: TRBV15; clone_size: NA; cdr3_aa: CATSGLGTGGTGELFF; cdr3_nt: TGTGCCACCAGCGGCCTAGGGACAGGCGGAACCGGGGAGCTGTTTTTT
d_call: TRBD2; j_call: TRBJ2-3; v_call: TRBV7-3; clone_size: NA; cdr3_aa: CASSLQASGGDTQYF; cdr3_nt: TGTGCCAGCAGCTTGCAGGCTAGCGGGGGTGATACGCAGTATTTT
d_call: NA; j_call: TRBJ1-2; v_call: TRBV5-1; clone_size: NA; cdr3_aa: CASSAGDTLRGGYTF; cdr3_nt: TGCGCCAGCAGCGCAGGGGACACTTTAAGGGGTGGCTACACCTTC
d_call: TRBD1; j_call: TRBJ1-6; v_call: TRBV15; clone_size: NA; cdr3_aa: CATSDREVDSPLHF; cdr3_nt: TGTGCCACCTCGGACAGGGAGGTCGATTCACCCCTCCACTTT
d_call: NA; j_call: TRBJ1-1; v_call: TRBV7-9; clone_size: NA; cdr3_aa: CASSLADSLNTEAFF; cdr3_nt: TGTGCCAGCAGCTTAGCTGACAGCTTGAACACTGAAGCTTTCTTT
d_call: NA; j_call: TRBJ2-5; v_call: TRBV18; clone_size: NA; cdr3_aa: CASSPRQSQETQYF; cdr3_nt: TGTGCCAGCTCACCACGGCAGTCTCAAGAGACCCAGTACTTC
d_call: TRBD1; j_call: TRBJ2-7; v_call: TRBV10-3; clone_size: NA; cdr3_aa: CAISEPRDRSYEQYF; cdr3_nt: TGTGCCATCAGTGAGCCCCGGGACAGGTCCTACGAGCAGTACTTC
d_call: NA; j_call: TRBJ1-1; v_call: TRBV7-9; clone_size: NA; cdr3_aa: CASSTIPGQGNTEAFF; cdr3_nt: TGTGCCAGCAGCACTATTCCGGGACAAGGGAACACTGAAGCTTTCTTT
d_call: NA; j_call: TRBJ2-1; v_call: TRBV27; clone_size: NA; cdr3_aa: CASTTDSHNEQFF; cdr3_nt: TGTGCCAGCACTACGGACAGCCACAATGAGCAGTTCTTC
d_call: TRBD1; j_call: TRBJ1-1; v_call: TRBV25-1; clone_size: NA; cdr3_aa: CASSQGQGRNTEAFF; cdr3_nt: TGTGCCAGCAGCCAGGGACAGGGGAGGAACACTGAAGCTTTCTTT
d_call: NA; j_call: TRBJ2-2; v_call: TRBV7-2; clone_size: NA; cdr3_aa: CASSLDLIGARGTGELFF; cdr3_nt: TGTGCCAGCAGCTTAGATCTTATAGGGGCACGAGGCACCGGGGAGCTGTTTTTT
d_call: TRBD1; j_call: TRBJ2-1; v_call: TRBV7-2; clone_size: NA; cdr3_aa: CASSLPGQGDEQFF; cdr3_nt: TGTGCCAGCAGCTTACCGGGACAGGGCGATGAGCAGTTCTTC
d_call: NA; j_call: TRBJ2-7; v_call: TRBV5-5; clone_size: once; cdr3_aa: CASSTGVSYEQYF; cdr3_nt: TGTGCCAGCAGTACCGGGGTGTCCTACGAGCAGTACTTC
d_call: NA; j_call: TRBJ1-2; v_call: TRBV10-3; clone_size: NA; cdr3_aa: CAISEPPYGYTF; cdr3_nt: TGTGCCATCAGCGAGCCTCCCTATGGCTACACCTTC
d_call: NA; j_call: TRBJ2-1; v_call: TRBV6-5; clone_size: NA; cdr3_aa: CASSYRKGSTMGEQFF; cdr3_nt: TGTGCCAGCAGTTACAGGAAAGGGTCCACTATGGGGGAGCAGTTCTTC
d_call: NA; j_call: TRBJ1-1; v_call: TRBV28; clone_size: NA; cdr3_aa: CASSFKRNTEAFF; cdr3_nt: TGTGCCAGCAGTTTTAAAAGGAACACTGAAGCTTTCTTT
d_call: TRBD2; j_call: TRBJ2-5; v_call: TRBV4-1; clone_size: NA; cdr3_aa: CASSQDGTIPETQYF; cdr3_nt: TGCGCCAGCAGCCAAGACGGGACTATTCCAGAGACCCAGTACTTC
d_call: NA; j_call: TRBJ1-2; v_call: TRBV27; clone_size: once; cdr3_aa: CASSPRGTYGYTF; cdr3_nt: TGTGCCAGCAGCCCTAGAGGGACCTATGGCTACACCTTC